This T cell receptor beta chain was retrieved from a study of cytomegalovirus exposure and HLA in healthy donors. Amplification used 60 Vbeta primers and 13 Jbeta primers. The protocol was immunoSEQ multiplex PCR, while the TCRdb copy is restricted to in-frame clones and leaves out a portion. The data hold about 78,000 clones, with around 58% observed a single time. On this clone itself: The antigen remains undetermined.

The CDR3 consists of 15 residues. Looked up from germline, CDR1 is LGHNA and CDR2 is YSLEER. The V segment lost 6 bases and the J segment 4 bases; nucleotides outside the gene matches: 9. Study conclusions and caveats: The majority of TCR sequences were rare, yet some public TCRs appeared in many donors.

The source material was PBMCs. The genes are TRBV4-3 and TRBJ2-1; TRBD2 agrees at 7 bases. This TCR derives from a man under 40 in good health and CMV-seropositive. The CDR3 sequence: CASRPGLAAYNEQFF. CDR3 in DNA: TGCGCCAGCAGGCCGGGTCTAGCGGCTTACAATGAGCAGTTCTTC.